This TCR beta chain was documented in a study of identical twins (dated by TCRdb to between 2015 and 2016). For the study in its entirety: The study deep-sequenced TCR alpha and beta repertoires from monozygotic twins, unrelated adults of various ages and cord blood to test whether fetal clonotypes persist. To rule out contamination, replicate twin experiments were performed at different times with different library preparation protocols. Study-wide conclusions, independent of this receptor: Because the same donors could not be followed over many years, conclusions were based on cross-sectional statistical analysis. Fewer insertions were carried by abundant cord blood beta clonotypes; a weaker similar trend was observed in young adult naive repertoires, while no such trend was observed in memory repertoires. Zero-insertion analyses could be partly confounded by invariant T cells such as MAIT and iNKT, though diverse VJ usage argued against such confounding for most clonotypes. Compared with coincidental sharing between unrelated individuals, out-of-frame TCR alpha sequences shared between twins showed an excess of sequences with low generation probability. In monozygotic twins, out-of-frame TCR alpha sharing was systematically underestimated by recombination models, although the models agreed with sharing between unrelated individuals. A weaker excess of twin sharing was found in beta out-of-frame sequences because the signal-to-noise ratio was lowered by fewer shared sequences.

A remark on this clonotype: No cognate antigen has been identified for it. The record has no base qualities; no much larger clone is one base away.

Measured from the cysteine to the phenylalanine, the CDR3 is 13 residues long. Kept here is only the CDR3 DNA, which spans 39 bases and is read in frame from base 1. V loses 1 base of germline sequence and J loses 6 bases, and the interval between the two ends is 7 bases. CDR1 and CDR2, looked up from the germline V gene, are SGHTA and FQGNSA. Every donor was a healthy Caucasian. Three pairs of female monozygotic twins, all aged about 18 to 30 years, were included in the twin cohort. The RNA used for TCR libraries was isolated from peripheral blood mononuclear cells. To prepare the library, 5' RACE was applied. Sequencing was performed on an Illumina HiSeq 2000. Template switching introduced a universal primer binding site; the final cDNA contained a unique molecular identifier, enabling accurate counting of TCR cDNA molecules. Specific primers in the conserved constant-segment region were used to synthesize first-strand cDNA for the TCR alpha and beta chains. To control for contamination, each cDNA library was double barcoded with a SMART-Mk sample barcode plus Illumina barcodes. TruSeq adapter sequences, together with Illumina sample barcodes, were added in two successive PCR steps. The Illumina HiSeq platform was used with custom primers to sequence TCR alpha and beta cDNA libraries. Regarding the original processing steps: MiGEC was used to process raw reads and extract unique molecular identifiers, and MiXCR was used to find CDR3 positions. For each individual, recombination models were inferred using an EM algorithm with the repgenHMM and IGoR tools. The analysis of shared clonotypes was done with the tcR package in R, with sharing normalized by the product of cloneset sizes. To study raw recombination without the effects of thymic and clonal selection, out-of-frame nonproductive sequences were analyzed. TCRdb trimmed public reads at Q25 via fastp, called clones via MiXCR and kept in-frame beta chains. Every entry covers one CDR3 protein and lists the most common genes and DNA from its rows. The V and J calls were not made by the authors but by TCRdb's processing. Counted in this sample were 700,000 or so distinct CDR3 sequences; 8.5% to 9% of them appeared once. The ten largest make up roughly 0.9% of the sample.

The sample also formed part of further work on yellow fever vaccine responses in identical twins. The second paper states: According to the authors, in identical twins the way T cells responded to vaccination appeared partly convergent and partly personalized. In identical twins, the study followed T cell clones that responded to the vaccine with precision.

The TCR was taken from a woman between 18 and 30 years old in good health. What was sequenced was PBMCs. The sequence links TRBV7-2 to TRBJ2-1; the D gene is unclear. This receptor has the CDR3 CASSLVTGNEQFF. DNA sequence: TGTGCCAGCAGCTTAGTGACGGGCAATGAGCAGTTCTTC.